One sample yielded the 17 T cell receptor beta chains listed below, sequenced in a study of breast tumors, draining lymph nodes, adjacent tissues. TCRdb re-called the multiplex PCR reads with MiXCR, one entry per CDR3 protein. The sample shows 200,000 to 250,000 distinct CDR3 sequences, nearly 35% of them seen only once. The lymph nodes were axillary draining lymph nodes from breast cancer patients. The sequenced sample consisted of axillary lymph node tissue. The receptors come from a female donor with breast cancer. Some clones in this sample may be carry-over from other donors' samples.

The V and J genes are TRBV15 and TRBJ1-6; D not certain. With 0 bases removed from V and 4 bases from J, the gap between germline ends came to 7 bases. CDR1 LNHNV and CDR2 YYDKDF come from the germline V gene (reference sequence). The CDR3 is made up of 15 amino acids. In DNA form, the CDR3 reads TGTGCCACCAGCAGAGATCAGGTGTATAATTCACCCCTCCACTTT. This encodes CATSRDQVYNSPLHF.

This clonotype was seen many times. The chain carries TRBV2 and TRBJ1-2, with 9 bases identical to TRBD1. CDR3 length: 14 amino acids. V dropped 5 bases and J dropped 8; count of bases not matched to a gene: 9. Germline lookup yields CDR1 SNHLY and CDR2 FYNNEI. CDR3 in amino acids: CASSPLTGGGGYTF. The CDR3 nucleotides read TGTGCCAGCAGTCCTCTCACAGGGGGCGGCGGCTACACCTTC. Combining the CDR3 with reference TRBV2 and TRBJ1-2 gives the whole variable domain EPEVTQTPSHQVTQMGQEVILRCVPISNHLYFYWYRQILGQKVEFLVSFYNNEISEKSEIFDDQFSVERPDGSNFTLKIRSTKLEDSAMYFCASSPLTGGGGYTFGSGTRLTVV.

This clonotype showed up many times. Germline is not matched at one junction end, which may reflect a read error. The CDR3: CASSLNPFGVSQMSVF. CDR3 bases: TGTGCCAGCAGCTTAAACCCCTTTGGGGTTTCCCAAATGAGCGTCTTC. The V and J genes are TRBV7-9 and TRBJ2-1; D unclear. CDR3 length equals 16 residues. The germline V gene encodes CDR1 SEHNR and CDR2 FQNEAQ (reference sequence).

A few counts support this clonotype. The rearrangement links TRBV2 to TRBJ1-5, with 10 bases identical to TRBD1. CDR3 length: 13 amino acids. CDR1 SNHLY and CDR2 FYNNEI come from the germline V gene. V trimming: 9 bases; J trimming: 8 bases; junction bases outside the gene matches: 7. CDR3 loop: CASSWDRGEPQHF. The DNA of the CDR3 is TGTGCCAGTAGTTGGGACAGGGGTGAGCCCCAGCATTTT.

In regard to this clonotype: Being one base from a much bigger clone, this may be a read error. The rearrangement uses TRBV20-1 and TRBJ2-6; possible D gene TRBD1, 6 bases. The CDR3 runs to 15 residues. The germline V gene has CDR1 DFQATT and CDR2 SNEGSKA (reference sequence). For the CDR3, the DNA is TGCAGTGTTAGAAGTGGGGGCGCTGGGGCCAACGTCCTGACTTTC. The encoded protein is CSVRSGGAGANVLTF.

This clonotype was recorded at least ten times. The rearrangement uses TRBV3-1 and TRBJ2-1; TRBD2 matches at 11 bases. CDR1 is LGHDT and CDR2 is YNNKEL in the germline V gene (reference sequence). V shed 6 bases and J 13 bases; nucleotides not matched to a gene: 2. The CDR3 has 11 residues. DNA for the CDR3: TGTGCCAGCAGTCTAGCGGGGGGACAGTTCTTC. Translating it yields CASSLAGGQFF.

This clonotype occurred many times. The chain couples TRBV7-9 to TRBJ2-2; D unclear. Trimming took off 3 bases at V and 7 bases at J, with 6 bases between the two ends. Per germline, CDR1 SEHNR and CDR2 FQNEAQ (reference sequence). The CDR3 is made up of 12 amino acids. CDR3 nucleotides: TGTGCCAGCAGCTTGGTCCTCGGGGAGCTGTTTTTT. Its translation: CASSLVLGELFF.

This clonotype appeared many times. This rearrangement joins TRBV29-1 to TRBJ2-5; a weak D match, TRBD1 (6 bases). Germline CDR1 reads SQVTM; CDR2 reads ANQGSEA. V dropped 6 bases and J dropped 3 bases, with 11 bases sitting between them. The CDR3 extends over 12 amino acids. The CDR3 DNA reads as TGCAGCGTGTCGCAGGGGAAAGAGACCCAGTACTTC. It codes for CSVSQGKETQYF.

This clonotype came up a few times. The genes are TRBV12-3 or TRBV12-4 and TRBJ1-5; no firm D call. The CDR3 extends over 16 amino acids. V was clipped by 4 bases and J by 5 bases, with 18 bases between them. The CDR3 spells CASSYPFRRSDQPQHF. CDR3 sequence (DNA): TGTGCCAGCAGTTACCCCTTTCGGAGGTCGGATCAGCCCCAGCATTTT.

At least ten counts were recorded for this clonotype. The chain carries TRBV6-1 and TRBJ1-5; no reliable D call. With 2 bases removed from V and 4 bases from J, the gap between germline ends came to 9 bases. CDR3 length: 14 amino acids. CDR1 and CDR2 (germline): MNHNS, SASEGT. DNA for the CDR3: TGTGCCAGCAGTGAACTGACAACTAATCAGCCCCAGCATTTT. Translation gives CASSELTTNQPQHF.

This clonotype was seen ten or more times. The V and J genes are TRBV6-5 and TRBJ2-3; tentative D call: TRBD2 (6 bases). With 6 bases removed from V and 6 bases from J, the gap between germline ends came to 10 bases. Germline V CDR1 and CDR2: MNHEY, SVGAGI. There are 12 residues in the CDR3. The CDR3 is CASSRGGDTQYF. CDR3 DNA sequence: TGTGCCAGCAGCCGGGGAGGTGATACGCAGTATTTT.

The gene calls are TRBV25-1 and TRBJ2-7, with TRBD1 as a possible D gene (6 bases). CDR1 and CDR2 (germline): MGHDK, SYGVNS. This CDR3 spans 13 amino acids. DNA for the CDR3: TGTGGGTCCCAGGGACATTCTCCATGGGAGCAGTACTTC. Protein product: CGSQGHSPWEQYF.

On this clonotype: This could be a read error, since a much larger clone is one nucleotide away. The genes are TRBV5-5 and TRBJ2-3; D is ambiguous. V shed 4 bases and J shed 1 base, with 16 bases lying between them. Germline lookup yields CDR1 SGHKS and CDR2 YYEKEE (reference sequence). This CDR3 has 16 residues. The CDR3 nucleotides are TGTGCCAGCAGCCCAGAAGACACTTGGCGCACAGATACGCAGTATTTT. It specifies CASSPEDTWRTDTQYF.

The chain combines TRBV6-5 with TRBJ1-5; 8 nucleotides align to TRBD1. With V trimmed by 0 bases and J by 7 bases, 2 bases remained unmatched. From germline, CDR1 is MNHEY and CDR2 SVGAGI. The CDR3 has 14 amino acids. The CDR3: CASSYSGQGQPQHF. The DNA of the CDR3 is TGTGCCAGCAGTTACTCAGGACAGGGACAGCCCCAGCATTTT.

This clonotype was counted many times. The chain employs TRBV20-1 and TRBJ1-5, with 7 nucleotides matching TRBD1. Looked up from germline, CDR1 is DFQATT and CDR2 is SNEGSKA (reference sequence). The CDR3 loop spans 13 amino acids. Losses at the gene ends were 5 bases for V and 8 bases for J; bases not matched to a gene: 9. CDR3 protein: CSAGEGAREPQHF. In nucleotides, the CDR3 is TGCAGTGCTGGCGAGGGGGCGCGGGAGCCCCAGCATTTT.

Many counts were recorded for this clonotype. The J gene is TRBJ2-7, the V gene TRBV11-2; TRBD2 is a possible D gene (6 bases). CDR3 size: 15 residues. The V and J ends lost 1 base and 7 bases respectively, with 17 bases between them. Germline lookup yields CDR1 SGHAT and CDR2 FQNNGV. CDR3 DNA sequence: TGTGCCAGCAGCTTAGTGCGGTCGGGAGCATGGGAGCAGTACTTC. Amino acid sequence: CASSLVRSGAWEQYF. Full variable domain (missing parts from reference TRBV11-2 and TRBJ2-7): EAGVAQSPRYKIIEKRQSVAFWCNPISGHATLYWYQQILGQGPKLLIQFQNNGVVDDSQLPKDRFSAERLKGVDSTLKIQPAKLEDSAVYLCASSLVRSGAWEQYFGPGTRLTVT.

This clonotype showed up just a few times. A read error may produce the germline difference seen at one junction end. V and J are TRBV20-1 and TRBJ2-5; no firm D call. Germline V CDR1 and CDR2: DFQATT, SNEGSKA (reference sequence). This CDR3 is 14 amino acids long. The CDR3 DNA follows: TGCAGTGCTAAATGGCACGGTGGTCGAGAGACCCAGTGCTTC. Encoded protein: CSAKWHGGRETQCF.